This T cell receptor beta chain derives from a study of Ad26.COV2.S vaccination and SARS-CoV-2 variants. Study at large: The authors gave Ad26.COV2.S intramuscularly, either once or twice 56 days apart.

The assay was immunoSEQ multiplex PCR, and TCRdb's table has in-frame clones only and misses some. The data show about half a million clones, 89% seen once. Treatment described: around 19 received Ad26.COV2.S at low or high dose, single or two shots; roughly five received placebo; per-sample allocation not given. Sampling happened 63 days after the first vaccine or placebo injection. At a Boston site, the person donating was an adult of 18-55 years. V was pared by 5 bases and J by 3 bases, with 8 bases between. The germline V gene has CDR1 KGHSH and CDR2 LQKENI. The CDR3 has 12 residues. In regard to this clone: Its antigen remains unidentified.

Overall study findings and caveats: TCR breadth and depth analyses may have underestimated total T cell responses.

This sequence originates from a person between 18 and 65 years old who received the Ad26.COV2.S COVID-19 vaccine or a placebo. This chain joins TRBV18 and TRBJ2-7, with D hard to call. Sequenced material: peripheral blood, taken in a trial of Ad26.COV2.S vaccine versus placebo. CDR3 in amino acids: CASSDLYYEQYF. CDR3 sequence (DNA): TGTGCCAGCTCAGACCTCTACTACGAGCAGTACTTC.